Below are 30 T cell receptor beta chains sequenced from a single sample in a study of Graves' ophthalmopathy and Graves' hyperthyroidism. Amplification of TCR beta CDR3 regions used RNA transcripts. Second-round multiplex PCR followed a first-round RT-PCR using HTBI primers. TCRdb fed the multiplex PCR reads into MiXCR, producing one record per CDR3 protein. The data hold 500,000 to 800,000 distinct CDR3 sequences, with 35% to 45% observed a single time. Material for sequencing was peripheral blood. Source of these receptors: an adult man with Graves' ophthalmopathy.

This clonotype was detected many times. The chain carries TRBV20-1 and TRBJ2-7; the D gene is possibly TRBD1 (5 bases). The length of the CDR3 is 12 residues. Germline values: CDR1 DFQATT, CDR2 SNEGSKA (reference sequence). Trimming took off 5 bases at V and 1 base at J, with 9 bases between the two ends. The CDR3 DNA sequence: TGCAGTGCTGGACGACAGTCCTACGAGCAGTACTTC. This codes for CSAGRQSYEQYF.

This clonotype was seen ten or more times. Written as DNA, the CDR3 is TGTGCCAGCAGCTTTTGGGGACAGAATGAAAAACTGTTTTTT. Its protein product is CASSFWGQNEKLFF. This chain links TRBV13 with TRBJ1-4, with 7 positions matching TRBD1. Per germline, CDR1 PRHDT and CDR2 FYEKMQ (reference sequence). The CDR3 is 14 residues long. V lost 3 bases and J lost 5; bases outside the gene matches: 3.

The chain links TRBV10-3 to TRBJ1-5; TRBD1 is a possible D gene (5 bases). This CDR3 is 12 amino acids long. CDR1 and CDR2 (germline): ENHRY, SYGVKD. The CDR3: CATGQGEQPQHF. In DNA, the CDR3 is TGTGCTACCGGGCAGGGAGAACAGCCCCAGCATTTT.

The chain combines TRBV15 with TRBJ1-4; D not resolved. CDR3 size: 13 residues. CDR1 is LNHNV and CDR2 is YYDKDF in the germline V gene (reference sequence). Trimming stripped 1 base from V and 7 bases from J, with 7 bases between. This chain's CDR3 is CATSRAVGEKLFF. In DNA, the CDR3 is TGTGCCACCAGCAGAGCGGTGGGTGAAAAACTGTTTTTT. Full variable domain (remainder filled in from reference TRBV15 and TRBJ1-4): DAMVIQNPRYQVTQFGKPVTLSCSQTLNHNVMYWYQQKSSQAPKLLFHYYDKDFNNEADTPDNFQSRRPNTSFCFLDIRSPGLGDTAMYLCATSRAVGEKLFFGSGTQLSVL.

Ten or more counts support this clonotype. The rearrangement joins TRBV15 to TRBJ1-2, with D unclear. The length of the CDR3 is 14 residues. Germline V gene sequence: CDR1 LNHNV, CDR2 YYDKDF (reference sequence). V lost 3 bases and J 5 bases, leaving 13 bases between the germline ends. The CDR3 nucleotides read TGTGCCACCAGCAGCCCTGCAGTACAATATGGCTACACCTTC. Protein: CATSSPAVQYGYTF. The whole variable domain, filled in from reference TRBV15 and TRBJ1-2, reads DAMVIQNPRYQVTQFGKPVTLSCSQTLNHNVMYWYQQKSSQAPKLLFHYYDKDFNNEADTPDNFQSRRPNTSFCFLDIRSPGLGDTAMYLCATSSPAVQYGYTFGSGTRLTVV.

Many counts were recorded for this clonotype. The V call is TRBV2, the J call TRBJ2-7; 7 bases map to TRBD1. J was trimmed by 2 bases and V by 5 bases; bases with no gene match: 6. CDR1 is SNHLY and CDR2 is FYNNEI in the germline V gene. This CDR3 is built from 14 residues. CDR3 sequence: CASSRQGPTYEQYF. Here the CDR3 DNA reads TGTGCCAGCAGTCGACAGGGCCCCACCTACGAGCAGTACTTC.

The sample holds many counts of this clonotype. This sequence joins TRBV7-9 and TRBJ2-7, with D perhaps TRBD1 (6 bases). CDR3 length: 12 amino acids. Deletions cut 5 bases from V and 6 bases from J, with 11 bases between. Germline V gene lookup returns CDR1 SEHNR and CDR2 FQNEAQ (reference sequence). CDR3 sequence reads: CASSIGGTEQYF. In nucleotides, the CDR3 is TGTGCCAGCAGCATAGGGGGAACCGAGCAGTACTTC.

The chain has TRBV29-1 and TRBJ2-3; 10 bases map to TRBD2. The CDR3 extends over 19 amino acids. V was pared by 4 bases and J by 2 bases, with 18 bases of the junction left unmatched. Germline V gene sequence: CDR1 SQVTM, CDR2 ANQGSEA. The CDR3 sequence is CSVVALAGAILQVTDTQYF. The CDR3 DNA follows: TGCAGCGTTGTTGCCCTAGCGGGGGCCATTCTTCAAGTCACAGATACGCAGTATTTT.

The genes are TRBV25-1 and TRBJ1-6; D is uncertain. The CDR3 covers 16 residues. CDR1 and CDR2 from the germline V gene are MGHDK and SYGVNS. Deletions cut 5 bases from V and 0 bases from J, with 11 bases between. The CDR3 protein is CASSYSRSSYNSPLHF. The CDR3 region has the DNA TGTGCCAGCAGTTACTCTAGGAGCTCCTATAATTCACCCCTCCACTTT. Filled out from reference TRBV25-1 and TRBJ1-6, the complete variable domain reads EADIYQTPRYLVIGTGKKITLECSQTMGHDKMYWYQQDPGMELHLIHYSYGVNSTEKGDLSSESTVSRIRTEHFPLTLESARPSHTSQYLCASSYSRSSYNSPLHFGNGTRLTVT.

This clonotype was counted many times. The chain carries TRBV13 and TRBJ1-1; D is ambiguous. Between the trimmed V and J ends, which lost 3 bases and 0 bases, there was a span of 5 bases. Per the germline V gene, CDR1 is PRHDT and CDR2 is FYEKMQ (reference sequence). This CDR3 contains 13 residues. CDR3 amino acids: CASSFEVNTEAFF. In nucleotides, the CDR3 is TGTGCCAGCAGCTTCGAGGTGAACACTGAAGCTTTCTTT.

Of note for this clonotype: At one of its ends the junction is not consistent with the germline gene, which may arise from a read error. This chain uses TRBV19 with TRBJ2-6; 9 bases agree with TRBD1. The germline V gene encodes CDR1 LNHDA and CDR2 SQIVND (reference sequence). This CDR3 has 13 amino acids. The CDR3, as DNA: TGTGCCAGTAGTAGAACAGGGGGCAGGGCTGAAGCTTTC. This gives the protein CASSRTGGRAEAF.

This clonotype was counted many times. The V call is TRBV2, the J call TRBJ2-5, with 12 bases matching TRBD2. Germline-derived CDR1 and CDR2 are SNHLY and FYNNEI. J was trimmed by 1 base and V by 6 bases; bases with no gene match: 6. CDR3 length: 16 residues. CDR3 region: CASSQTSGGPQETQYF. The DNA for the CDR3 is TGTGCCAGCAGCCAAACTAGCGGGGGGCCCCAAGAGACCCAGTACTTC.

This clonotype was counted many times. The chain is built from TRBV2 and TRBJ2-7; D is ambiguous. The V gene's germline CDR1 is SNHLY and CDR2 FYNNEI. The ends were cut back, 5 bases at V and 3 bases at J, with 11 bases in the middle. This CDR3 contains 13 residues. The CDR3 loop is CASSFQVNYEQYF. The CDR3 nucleotides are TGTGCCAGCAGTTTTCAGGTCAACTACGAGCAGTACTTC.

The chain links TRBV19 to TRBJ1-2, with D possibly matching TRBD1 (6 bases). CDR3 size: 15 residues. CDR1 and CDR2 (germline): LNHDA, SQIVND (reference sequence). V lost 10 bases and J lost 1, with 19 bases in between. The CDR3 sequence: CATGGRDFNNYGYTF. The CDR3 DNA reads as TGTGCCACGGGGGGCAGGGACTTCAATAACTATGGCTACACCTTC.

This clonotype was detected a few times. The chain has TRBV25-1 and TRBJ1-1; D is uncertain. Germline V gene sequence: CDR1 MGHDK, CDR2 SYGVNS. The CDR3 length is 14 residues. Trimming removed 4 bases from V and 7 bases from J, with 16 bases in between. The CDR3 here is CASSATGGRGEAFF. CDR3 in DNA: TGTGCCAGCAGTGCCACGGGAGGGCGCGGTGAAGCTTTCTTT.

The chain links TRBV7-7 to TRBJ2-5; D uncertain. The CDR3 totals 16 residues. V was shortened by 2 bases and J by 5 bases, with 18 bases between the two germline ends. Germline-derived CDR1 and CDR2 are SSHAT and FNYEAQ (reference sequence). The CDR3 coding sequence is TGTGCCAGCAGCTTATCCGGCGTTTCCCCCAGGGAGACCCAGTACTTC. Translated: CASSLSGVSPRETQYF.

The table lists this clonotype with many counts. The J gene is TRBJ2-7, the V gene TRBV7-2; a possible D gene is TRBD1 (5 bases). The CDR3 totals 12 residues. Per the germline V gene, CDR1 is SGHTA and CDR2 is FQGNSA. Trimming shortened V by 5 bases and J by 6 bases, and 11 bases separated the two germline ends. CDR3 sequence reads: CASSPQGREQYF. The CDR3 DNA sequence: TGTGCCAGCAGCCCGCAGGGTCGCGAGCAGTACTTC.

V usage is TRBV10-3 and J usage is TRBJ2-7; TRBD1 matches at 12 bases. This CDR3 comprises 15 residues. From germline, CDR1 is ENHRY and CDR2 SYGVKD. J gave up 7 bases and V 10 bases, and 14 bases lay outside the gene matches. CDR3 region: CASKFPGTGGKEQYF. In DNA form, the CDR3 reads TGTGCCAGCAAATTCCCCGGGACAGGGGGCAAAGAGCAGTACTTC.

The V and J genes are TRBV7-8 and TRBJ2-2; D is perhaps TRBD1 or TRBD2 (6 bases each). The CDR3 consists of 13 residues. Germline V gene data show CDR1 as SGHVS and CDR2 as FQNEAQ. Trimming removed 8 bases at V and 8 bases at J, with 15 bases between. This chain's CDR3 is CASVRGPTGELFF. CDR3 sequence (DNA): TGTGCCAGCGTACGGGGGCCGACTGGGGAGCTGTTTTTT.

The chain links TRBV2 to TRBJ1-2, with 11 bases lining up with TRBD1. V shed 6 bases, J shed 7 bases, and the junction held 10 bases outside the gene matches. This CDR3 is 15 amino acids long. Germline V gene sequence: CDR1 SNHLY, CDR2 FYNNEI. DNA of the CDR3: TGTGCCAGCAGCCAAGCGGACAGGGGGCTTCTTGGCTACACCTTC. It translates to CASSQADRGLLGYTF.

This clonotype was seen at least ten times. V is TRBV15 and J is TRBJ1-2; tentatively, D is TRBD1 (5 bases). Germline loops: CDR1 LNHNV, CDR2 YYDKDF (reference sequence). The CDR3 has 14 amino acids. The V gene lost 4 bases and the J gene lost 7 bases, with 16 bases spanning the gap. The CDR3, as DNA: TGTGCCACCAGCACCCCCGGGACCCCATTTGGCTACACCTTC. It yields the protein CATSTPGTPFGYTF.

This clonotype was observed many times. This chain connects TRBV5-1 to TRBJ1-1, with no clear D. CDR1 is SGHRS and CDR2 is YFSETQ in the germline V gene. Trimming shortened V by 2 bases and J by 1 base, and 6 bases separated the two germline ends. This CDR3 region has 13 residues. The CDR3 region has the DNA TGCGCCAGCAGCTTTCAAAAGAACACTGAAGCTTTCTTT. This sequence encodes CASSFQKNTEAFF.

The rearrangement links TRBV2 to TRBJ1-1, with D hard to call. Looked up from germline, CDR1 is SNHLY and CDR2 is FYNNEI. The V and J ends lost 7 bases and 5 bases respectively, with 11 bases between them. The CDR3 has 12 residues. The CDR3: CASTKGWTEAFF. The CDR3 nucleotides read TGTGCCAGCACGAAGGGATGGACTGAAGCTTTCTTT.

In its sample, this clonotype was seen many times. The chain employs TRBV9 and TRBJ2-2, with a possible D match to TRBD2 (6 bases). Looked up from germline, CDR1 is SGDLS and CDR2 is YYNGEE. There are 16 residues in the CDR3. Trimming removed 4 bases at V and 5 bases at J, with 18 bases between. The CDR3 is CASSPGSQRRTGELFF. For the CDR3, the DNA is TGTGCCAGCAGCCCCGGGAGCCAGCGTCGGACCGGGGAGCTGTTTTTT.

The chain links TRBV29-1 to TRBJ2-2; no clear D gene. Trimming removed 4 bases at V and 9 bases at J, with 6 bases between. The CDR3 has 10 amino acids. Per the germline V gene, CDR1 is SQVTM and CDR2 is ANQGSEA. This CDR3 reads CSVVGRELFF. The CDR3 region has the DNA TGCAGCGTTGTAGGGAGGGAGCTGTTTTTT.

This clonotype was seen repeatedly, ten times or more. This chain connects TRBV11-2 to TRBJ2-6; the match to TRBD1 covers 8 bases. Germline V gene data show CDR1 as SGHAT and CDR2 as FQNNGV. CDR3 size: 15 residues. The V gene end was trimmed by 4 bases and the J gene end by 2 bases; junction bases not matched to a gene: 1. CDR3 nucleotide sequence: TGTGCCAGCAGCTCACAGGGGGCTGGGGCCAACGTCCTGACTTTC. This codes for CASSSQGAGANVLTF.

In its sample, this clonotype was seen many times. V gene TRBV2 combines with J gene TRBJ2-7; no reliable D call. The CDR3 length is 14 residues. Germline values: CDR1 SNHLY, CDR2 FYNNEI. The ends were cut back, 7 bases at V and 0 bases at J, with 13 bases in the middle. The CDR3 spells CASTGSQNSYEQYF. The DNA for the CDR3 is TGTGCCAGCACTGGAAGTCAGAACTCCTACGAGCAGTACTTC.

This clonotype was found many times. This chain links TRBV7-2 with TRBJ1-2, with 8 bases that match TRBD1. The CDR3 loop spans 12 amino acids. V was clipped by 1 base and J by 8 bases; unmatched bases: 0. Germline CDR1 reads SGHTA; CDR2 reads FQGNSA. The CDR3 DNA sequence: TGTGCCAGCAGCTTAGGGGACAGGGGCTACACCTTC. Translated, it gives CASSLGDRGYTF.

This clonotype was counted ten times or more. The chain uses TRBV2 and TRBJ2-7, with D hard to call. Trimming took off 3 bases at V and 6 bases at J, with 6 bases between the two ends. CDR1 and CDR2 from the germline V gene are SNHLY and FYNNEI. The CDR3 has 11 residues. The CDR3 sequence: CASSDTGEQYF. As DNA, the CDR3 is TGTGCCAGCAGTGATACGGGCGAGCAGTACTTC.

This chain joins TRBV5-6 and TRBJ2-7; TRBD1 might be the D (5 bases). The CDR3 is 15 residues long. Germline CDR1 and CDR2: SGHDT and YYEEEE. Trimming removed 4 bases from V and 1 base from J, with 15 bases in between. The CDR3 nucleotides read TGTGCCAGCAGCCTCACAGGAGTCGGGTCCTACGAGCAGTACTTC. It yields the protein CASSLTGVGSYEQYF.